This T cell receptor beta chain is from a study of T cells in Graves' hyperthyroidism and ophthalmopathy. RNA transcripts served as the template for amplifying TCR beta CDR3 regions. The TCR CDR3 first-round RT-PCR relied on the HTBI primer set. TCRdb recomputed calls from the multiplex PCR reads with MiXCR, one row per CDR3 protein. The table lists 250,000 to 400,000 distinct CDR3 sequences, approximately 14% of them singletons. This clonotype occurred many times. Its target is not known. A much larger clone lies one base from this, so it may be a read error. Study-level points and caveats: Ophthalmopathy was distinguished from stable hyperthyroidism by 13 V-J signatures.

Inclusion characteristics of ophthalmopathy patients comprised a Clinical Activity Score of at least 3, a NOSPECS grade of at least 4, and duration under 3 months. The source material was blood. This clonotype originated in a woman aged 40 to 50 with Graves' ophthalmopathy.

The CDR3 nucleotides read TGTGCCAGCAGCTTAGCCGACGAGCAGTACTTC. Protein sequence: CASSLADEQYF. This chain uses TRBV7-9 with TRBJ2-7; D ambiguous. There are 11 residues in the CDR3. Per germline, CDR1 SEHNR and CDR2 FQNEAQ (reference sequence). Trimming took 0 bases from V and 5 from J, leaving 2 bases between them.